This TCR beta chain emerged from a study of CD8+CD57+ T cells in acquired aplastic anemia. In the study overall: Sorted CD4+ and CD8+ cells gave an average of 3.2 ug of DNA.

Patients selected for sequencing had displayed CD8+CD57+ cell expansion by flow cytometry. Genomic DNA, serving as template, underwent TCR beta VDJ and CDR3 profiling. TCRdb recomputed calls from the reads with MiXCR, one row per CDR3 protein. Here the sample spans approximately 260,000 distinct CDR3 sequences, approximately 80% being singletons. The CDR3 length is 13 residues. Per germline, CDR1 SNHLY and CDR2 FYNNEI. Of note for this clonotype: The antigen is undetermined.

Study-level results: The study identified roughly 29 CD8+ CDR3 sequences shared by patients and controls.

The receptor was derived from a human donor with aplastic anemia. The sample comprised sorted CD4+, CD8+, or CD8+CD57+ T cells (not recorded which) from PBMCs. The gene calls are TRBV2 and TRBJ2-7; D gene uncertain. Judging by the DNA end, TRBJ2-3 fits better; the J call may be wrong. Written as DNA, the CDR3 is TGTGCCAGCGGGCACCGGACCGCCTATGAGCAGTATTTT. It yields the protein CASGHRTAYEQYF.